These 19 T cell receptor beta chains share one sample of origin, sequenced in a study of liver allograft versus peripheral blood T cells. The wider study: Comparative analysis was performed on T cell receptor repertoires from transplanted livers and from recipients' peripheral blood.

Each CDR3 protein gets one entry after TCRdb re-called the reads with MiXCR. Of 1,000 to 1,500 distinct CDR3 sequences listed, over 9% were seen once; the top ten hold more than 6.5%. These TCRs come from a human patient who had a liver transplant. Some T cells may possibly be graft donor cells.

In this sample, this clonotype is medium-sized. The genes are TRBV6-6 and TRBJ1-6, with D perhaps matching TRBD1 (5 bases). V was trimmed by 4 bases and J by 10 bases, leaving 11 bases between them. Germline V gene lookup returns CDR1 MNHNY and CDR2 SVGAGI (reference sequence). This CDR3 is built from 13 residues. The CDR3 DNA reads TGTGCCAGCAGTTTGACTGGGGACTCACCCCTCCACTTT. This codes for CASSLTGDSPLHF.

This clonotype is medium-sized within its sample. The V gene is TRBV7-9, the J gene TRBJ1-2, with 7 bases identical to TRBD1. CDR1 and CDR2 (germline): SEHNR, FQNEAQ (reference sequence). CDR3 length: 14 residues. The V and J ends lost 2 bases and 4 bases, in that order; junction bases with no gene match: 4. Here the CDR3 DNA reads TGTGCCAGCAGCTTACCAGGGGGGGGCTATGGCTACACCTTC. Encoded protein: CASSLPGGGYGYTF.

This clonotype is medium-sized in the sample. This rearrangement joins TRBV27 to TRBJ2-3, with D possibly being TRBD2 (6 bases). CDR3 length: 13 amino acids. Germline CDR1 is MNHEY and CDR2 is SMNVEV (reference sequence). With 5 bases removed from V and 4 bases from J, the gap between germline ends came to 10 bases. The CDR3 protein is CASSTWGADTQYF. The CDR3 bases are TGTGCCAGCAGTACTTGGGGGGCAGATACGCAGTATTTT.

This clonotype is medium-sized (0.01 to 0.1%) within its sample. V usage is TRBV6-1 and J usage is TRBJ2-5, with 8 bases fitting TRBD1. The germline V gene has CDR1 MNHNS and CDR2 SASEGT. The CDR3 loop spans 13 amino acids. J was trimmed by 3 bases and V by 6 bases; bases with no gene match: 3. Written as DNA, the CDR3 is TGTGCCAGCAGGACGACAGGGGAAGAGACCCAGTACTTC. Protein product: CASRTTGEETQYF.

This clonotype occurred a few times. This chain connects TRBV5-1 to TRBJ1-4, with 9 bases identical to TRBD1. The J segment lost 7 bases and the V segment lost 7 bases, leaving 14 bases of the junction unmatched. The germline V gene encodes CDR1 SGHRS and CDR2 YFSETQ. The CDR3 loop spans 16 amino acids. The CDR3 region has the DNA TGCGCCAGCCAGAAACAGGGGGCGTCTGAGGGTGAAAAACTGTTTTTT. Its protein product is CASQKQGASEGEKLFF.

This clonotype is categorized as large. V gene TRBV29-1 combines with J gene TRBJ1-6; D unclear. Trimming took 6 bases from V and 7 from J, leaving 13 bases between them. Germline CDR1 SQVTM, CDR2 ANQGSEA. The CDR3 covers 13 residues. CDR3: CSVAYDGNSPLHF. The CDR3 DNA reads TGCAGCGTCGCATATGACGGGAATTCACCCCTCCACTTT.

This clonotype is labeled large (0.1 to 1%). The chain couples TRBV24-1 to TRBJ2-1; D is unresolved. CDR1 is KGHDR, CDR2 SFDVKD, per germline. This CDR3 spans 11 amino acids. V was trimmed by 7 bases and J by 8 bases, leaving 8 bases between them. In DNA, the CDR3 is TGTGCCACCAGATCGGCGGATGAGCAGTTCTTC. Encoded protein: CATRSADEQFF.

By share of the sample, this clonotype is medium-sized. The chain carries TRBV30 and TRBJ2-3, with D perhaps assigned TRBD1 or TRBD2 (5 bases each). CDR3 length: 14 residues. Germline values: CDR1 GTSNPN, CDR2 SVGIG (reference sequence). Trimming shortened V by 4 bases and J by 1 base, and 12 bases separated the two germline ends. CDR3 DNA: TGTGCCTGGACCCCTAGGGGACGCACAGATACGCAGTATTTT. Its translation: CAWTPRGRTDTQYF.

By sample share, this clonotype is medium-sized (0.01 to 0.1%). The J gene is TRBJ1-2, the V gene TRBV28; unclear D gene. The germline CDR1 and CDR2 sequences are MDHEN and SYDVKM. This CDR3 is built from 16 residues. V gave up 4 bases and J gave up 0 bases, with 15 bases separating them. In DNA, the CDR3 is TGTGCCAGCAGTTCCCGGACGGCGACCACTAACTATGGCTACACCTTC. This translates into CASSSRTATTNYGYTF.

The V and J genes are TRBV3-1 and TRBJ1-1; 8 bases line up with TRBD1. The CDR3 has 16 residues. Germline CDR1 reads LGHDT; CDR2 reads YNNKEL (reference sequence). Trimming removed 1 base from V and 4 bases from J; junction bases left unmatched: 8. The CDR3 DNA sequence: TGTGCCAGCAGCCAAGCCATCGACAGGGGAGGCACTGAAGCTTTCTTT. This codes for CASSQAIDRGGTEAFF.

Within the sample, this clonotype is large. The chain joins TRBV18 to TRBJ2-7; unclear D gene. CDR1 and CDR2 (germline): KGHSH, LQKENI. V dropped 3 bases and J dropped 0 bases, with 12 bases sitting between them. The CDR3 consists of 15 residues. The DNA for the CDR3 is TGTGCCAGCTCACCCTCGCCAGGACCCTCCTACGAGCAGTACTTC. Its protein is CASSPSPGPSYEQYF.

This rearrangement joins TRBV9 to TRBJ1-1; tentatively, D is TRBD1 (5 bases). The germline V and J ends were trimmed by 4 bases and 1 base, with 8 bases remaining between them. The CDR3 loop spans 13 amino acids. CDR1 is SGDLS and CDR2 is YYNGEE in the germline V gene. CDR3 residues: CASSPQGNTEAFF. In DNA form, the CDR3 reads TGTGCCAGCAGCCCCCAGGGGAACACTGAAGCTTTCTTT.

This clonotype was observed a single time. A much larger clone sits a single nucleotide away, making a read error possible. The V call is TRBV20-1, the J call TRBJ2-5; D is possibly TRBD2 (5 bases). CDR1 and CDR2 from the germline V gene are DFQATT and SNEGSKA (reference sequence). The CDR3 covers 12 residues. This chain's CDR3 is CSTRADGETQYF. DNA for the CDR3: TGCAGTACTAGAGCGGACGGGGAGACCCAGTACTTC.

This clonotype is medium-sized (0.01 to 0.1%) in the sample. The chain combines TRBV9 with TRBJ1-2; 8 bases match TRBD1. Germline-derived CDR1 and CDR2 are SGDLS and YYNGEE. With 1 base clipped from V and 3 bases from J, the junction kept 5 bases outside the gene matches. This CDR3 has 15 amino acids. CDR3 sequence reads: CASSVIPGGDYGYTF. CDR3 coding DNA: TGTGCCAGCAGCGTAATTCCAGGGGGCGACTATGGCTACACCTTC.

By sample fraction, this clonotype is large (0.1 to 1%). V usage is TRBV18 and J usage is TRBJ2-7; TRBD1 aligns across 7 bases. V shed 5 bases and J 2 bases; nucleotides not matched to a gene: 9. This CDR3 is built from 15 residues. In germline, CDR1 is KGHSH, CDR2 LQKENI. This CDR3 reads CASSAGQVPTYEQYF. In DNA form, the CDR3 reads TGTGCCAGCTCAGCCGGACAGGTCCCGACCTACGAGCAGTACTTC.

This clonotype was detected ten times or more. The chain carries TRBV28 and TRBJ2-5, with a tentative D call TRBD2 (6 bases). CDR3 size: 15 residues. CDR1 MDHEN and CDR2 SYDVKM come from the germline V gene. V was trimmed by 3 bases and J by 4 bases, leaving 15 bases between them. CDR3 loop: CASSFGRAGGETQYF. CDR3 nucleotide sequence: TGTGCCAGCAGTTTTGGCAGGGCCGGGGGAGAGACCCAGTACTTC. Using reference TRBV28 and TRBJ2-5 for the parts outside the CDR3, the full variable domain is DVKVTQSSRYLVKRTGEKVFLECVQDMDHENMFWYRQDPGLGLRLIYFSYDVKMKEKGDIPEGYSVSREKKERFSLILESASTNQTSMYLCASSFGRAGGETQYFGPGTRLLVL.

This clonotype was picked up one time. A read error may be the cause here, since a much bigger clone is one base away. This sequence joins TRBV5-1 and TRBJ2-1; TRBD1 agrees at 11 bases. The V gene end was trimmed by 3 bases and the J gene end by 6 bases; junction bases not matched to a gene: 5. This CDR3 comprises 15 residues. The germline gives CDR1 SGHRS, CDR2 YFSETQ. CDR3 DNA sequence: TGCGCCAGCAGCTCAAAGGGGACAGGGGGCAATGAGCAGTTCTTC. Translation: CASSSKGTGGNEQFF.

This clonotype is large (0.1 to 1%) by share. The chain has TRBV12-3 or TRBV12-4 and TRBJ1-6; D unclear. The CDR3 is made up of 15 amino acids. V dropped 5 bases and J dropped 4 bases, with 12 bases sitting between them. CDR3: CASSLSSGYNSPLHF. CDR3 sequence (DNA): TGTGCCAGCAGTCTCTCCTCCGGGTATAATTCACCCCTCCACTTT.

This clonotype is labeled as large. CDR3 sequence reads: CASSYSRAGAKNYGYTF. As DNA, the CDR3 is TGTGCCAGCAGTTACTCGAGGGCCGGGGCGAAAAACTATGGCTACACCTTC. J is TRBJ1-2 and V is TRBV6-5, with a tentative D call TRBD1 (5 bases). This CDR3 spans 17 amino acids. Germline CDR1 reads MNHEY; CDR2 reads SVGAGI. Trimming removed 0 bases from V and 2 bases from J, with 16 bases in between.